This TCR beta chain was sequenced during a study of cytomegalovirus exposure and HLA in healthy donors. The ends lost 4 bases at V and 5 bases at J; junction bases unmatched: 6. The CDR3 is 14 amino acids. In germline, CDR1 is SGHDN, CDR2 FVKESK. The primer mix had 60 Vbeta and 13 Jbeta primers. The assay was immunoSEQ multiplex PCR, and TCRdb's table has in-frame clones only and misses some. Among nearly 200,000 clones, 70% to 80% were seen once, and the ten largest hold more than 0.35%. This sequence originates from a male donor in good health and CMV-seropositive. This chain uses TRBV14 with TRBJ2-5; TRBD1 aligns across 8 bases. Sequenced input: PBMCs. CDR3 in amino acids: CASSRDRSSETQYF. CDR3 bases: TGTGCCAGCAGCCGGGACAGGAGTTCGGAGACCCAGTACTTC.